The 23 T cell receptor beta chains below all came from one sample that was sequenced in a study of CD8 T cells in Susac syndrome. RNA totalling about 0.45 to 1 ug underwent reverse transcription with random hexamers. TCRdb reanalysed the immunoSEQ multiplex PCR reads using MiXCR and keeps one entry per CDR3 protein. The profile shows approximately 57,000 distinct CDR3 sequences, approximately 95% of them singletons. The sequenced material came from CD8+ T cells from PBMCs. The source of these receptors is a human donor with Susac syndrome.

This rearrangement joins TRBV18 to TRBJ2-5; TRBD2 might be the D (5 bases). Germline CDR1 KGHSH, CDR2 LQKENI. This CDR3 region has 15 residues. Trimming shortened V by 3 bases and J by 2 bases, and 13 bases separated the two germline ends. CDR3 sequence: CASSPVEARQETQYF. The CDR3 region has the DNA TGTGCCAGCTCACCGGTGGAGGCGAGACAAGAGACCCAGTACTTC.

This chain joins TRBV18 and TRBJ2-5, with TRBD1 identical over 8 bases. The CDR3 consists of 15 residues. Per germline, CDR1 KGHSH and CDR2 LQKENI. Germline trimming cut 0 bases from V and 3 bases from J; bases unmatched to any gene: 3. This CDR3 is CASSPPDRAKETQYF. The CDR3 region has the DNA TGTGCCAGCTCACCACCGGACAGGGCGAAAGAGACCCAGTACTTC.

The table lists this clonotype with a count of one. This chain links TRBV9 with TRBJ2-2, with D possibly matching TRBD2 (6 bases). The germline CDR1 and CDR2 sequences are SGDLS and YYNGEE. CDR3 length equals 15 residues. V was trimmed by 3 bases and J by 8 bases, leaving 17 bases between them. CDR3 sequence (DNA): TGTGCCAGCAGCGACCCCCCGGGGGAAGGTGGGGAGCTGTTTTTT. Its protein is CASSDPPGEGGELFF.

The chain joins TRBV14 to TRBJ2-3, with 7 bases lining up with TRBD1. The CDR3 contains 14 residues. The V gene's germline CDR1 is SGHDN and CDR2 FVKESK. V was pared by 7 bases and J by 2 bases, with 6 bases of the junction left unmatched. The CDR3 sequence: CASTRDSITDTQYF. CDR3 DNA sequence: TGTGCCAGCACCCGGGACAGCATCACAGATACGCAGTATTTT.

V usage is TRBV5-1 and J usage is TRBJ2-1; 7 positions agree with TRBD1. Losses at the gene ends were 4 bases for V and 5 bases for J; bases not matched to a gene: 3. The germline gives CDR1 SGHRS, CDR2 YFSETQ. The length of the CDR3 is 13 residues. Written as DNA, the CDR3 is TGCGCCAGCAGCACCGGACAGGACAATGAGCAGTTCTTC. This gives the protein CASSTGQDNEQFF.

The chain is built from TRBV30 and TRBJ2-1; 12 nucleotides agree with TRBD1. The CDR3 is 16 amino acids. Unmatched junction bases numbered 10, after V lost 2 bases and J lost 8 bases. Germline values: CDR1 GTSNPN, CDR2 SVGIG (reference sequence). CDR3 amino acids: CAWSPPGGQGAYEQFF. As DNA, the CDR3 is TGTGCCTGGAGTCCCCCTGGGGGACAGGGGGCCTATGAGCAGTTCTTC. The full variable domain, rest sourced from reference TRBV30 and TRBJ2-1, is SQTIHQWPATLVQPVGSPLSLECTVEGTSNPNLYWYRQAAGRGLQLLFYSVGIGQISSEVPQNLSASRPQDRQFILSSKKLLLSDSGFYLCAWSPPGGQGAYEQFFGPGTRLTVL.

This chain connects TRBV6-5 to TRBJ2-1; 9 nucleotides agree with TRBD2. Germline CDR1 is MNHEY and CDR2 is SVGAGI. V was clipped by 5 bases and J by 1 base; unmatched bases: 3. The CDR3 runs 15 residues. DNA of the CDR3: TGTGCCAGCAGTACCCTAGCGGGGTCCTACAATGAGCAGTTCTTC. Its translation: CASSTLAGSYNEQFF.

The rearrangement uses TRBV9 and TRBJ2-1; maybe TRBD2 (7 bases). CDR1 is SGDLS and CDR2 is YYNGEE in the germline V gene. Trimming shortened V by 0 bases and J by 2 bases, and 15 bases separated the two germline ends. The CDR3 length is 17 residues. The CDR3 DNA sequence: TGTGCCAGCAGCGTAGGTCCGTCGGGGGGCCCCTACAATGAGCAGTTCTTC. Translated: CASSVGPSGGPYNEQFF.

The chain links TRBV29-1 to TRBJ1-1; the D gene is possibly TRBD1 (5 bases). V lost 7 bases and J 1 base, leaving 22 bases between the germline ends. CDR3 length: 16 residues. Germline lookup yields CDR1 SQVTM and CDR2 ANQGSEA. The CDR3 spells CSALGGGTKWNTEAFF. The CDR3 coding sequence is TGCAGCGCCCTGGGGGGAGGGACCAAATGGAACACTGAAGCTTTCTTT.

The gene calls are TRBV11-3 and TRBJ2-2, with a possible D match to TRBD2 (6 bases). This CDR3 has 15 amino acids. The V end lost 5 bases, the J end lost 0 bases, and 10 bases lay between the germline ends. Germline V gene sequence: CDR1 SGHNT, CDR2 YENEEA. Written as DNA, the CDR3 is TGTGCCAGCAGCCACGGGGACTCGAACACCGGGGAGCTGTTTTTT. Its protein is CASSHGDSNTGELFF.

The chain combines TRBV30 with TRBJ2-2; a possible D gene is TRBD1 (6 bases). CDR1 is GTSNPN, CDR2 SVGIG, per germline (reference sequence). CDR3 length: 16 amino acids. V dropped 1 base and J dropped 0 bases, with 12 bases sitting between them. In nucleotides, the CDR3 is TGTGCCTGGAGTGAACAGGGCTTCACGAACACCGGGGAGCTGTTTTTT. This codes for CAWSEQGFTNTGELFF.

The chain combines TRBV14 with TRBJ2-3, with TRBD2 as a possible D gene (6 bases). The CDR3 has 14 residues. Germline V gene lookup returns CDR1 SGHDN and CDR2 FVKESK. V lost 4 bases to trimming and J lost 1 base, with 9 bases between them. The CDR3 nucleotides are TGTGCCAGCAGCCCCTGGGGGGGCACAGATACGCAGTATTTT. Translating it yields CASSPWGGTDTQYF.

DNA for the CDR3: TGTGCTAGTGTGTTGGCTGGCACAGAAGCTTTCTTT. This sequence encodes CASVLAGTEAFF. This chain joins TRBV12-5 and TRBJ1-1; no definite D call. The CDR3 is made up of 12 amino acids. V lost 7 bases and J 8 bases, leaving 14 bases between the germline ends. Germline V gene data show CDR1 as LGHNT and CDR2 as FRNRAP.

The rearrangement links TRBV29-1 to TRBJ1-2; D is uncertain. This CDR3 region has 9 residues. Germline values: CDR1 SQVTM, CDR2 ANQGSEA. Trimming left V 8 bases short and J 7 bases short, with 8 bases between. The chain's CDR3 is CSPDLGYTF. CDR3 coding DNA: TGCAGCCCAGATCTTGGCTACACCTTC.

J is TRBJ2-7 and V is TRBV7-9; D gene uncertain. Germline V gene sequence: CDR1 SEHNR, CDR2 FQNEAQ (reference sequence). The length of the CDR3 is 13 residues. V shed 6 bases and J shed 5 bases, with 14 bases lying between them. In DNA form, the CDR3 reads TGTGCCAGCAGACCAGCTGCGGTGGACGAGCAGTACTTC. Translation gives CASRPAAVDEQYF.

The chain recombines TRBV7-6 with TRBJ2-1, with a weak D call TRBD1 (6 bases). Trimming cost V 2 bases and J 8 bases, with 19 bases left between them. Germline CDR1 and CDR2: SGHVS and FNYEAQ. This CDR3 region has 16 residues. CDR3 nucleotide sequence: TGTGCCAGCAGCTTACGGCGGCAGGGGTCCGAAGATGAGCAGTTCTTC. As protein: CASSLRRQGSEDEQFF.

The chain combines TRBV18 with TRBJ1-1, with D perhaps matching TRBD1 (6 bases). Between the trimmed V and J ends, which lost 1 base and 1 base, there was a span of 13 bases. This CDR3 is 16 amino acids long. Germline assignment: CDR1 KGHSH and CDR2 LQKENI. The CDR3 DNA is TGTGCCAGCTCACCACGGCGGGGGGCGGGGAACACTGAAGCTTTCTTT. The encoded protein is CASSPRRGAGNTEAFF.

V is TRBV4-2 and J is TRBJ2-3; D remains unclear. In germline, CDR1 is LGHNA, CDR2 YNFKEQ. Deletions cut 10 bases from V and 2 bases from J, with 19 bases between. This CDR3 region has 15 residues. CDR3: CATLDLSYDTDTQYF. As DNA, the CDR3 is TGTGCCACCTTGGACCTCTCTTACGACACAGATACGCAGTATTTT.

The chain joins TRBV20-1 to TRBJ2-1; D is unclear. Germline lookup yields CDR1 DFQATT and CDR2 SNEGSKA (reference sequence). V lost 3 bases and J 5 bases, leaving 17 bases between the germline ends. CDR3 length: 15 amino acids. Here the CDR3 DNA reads TGCAGTGCTAGCGAGGTAGGGTTGTTCCACAATGAGCAGTTCTTC. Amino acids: CSASEVGLFHNEQFF.

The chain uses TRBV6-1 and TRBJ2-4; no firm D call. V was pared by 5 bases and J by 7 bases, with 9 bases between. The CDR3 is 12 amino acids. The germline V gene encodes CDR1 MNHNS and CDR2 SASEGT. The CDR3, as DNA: TGTGCCAGCAGTCGGCCTAACAACATTCAGTACTTC. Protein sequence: CASSRPNNIQYF.

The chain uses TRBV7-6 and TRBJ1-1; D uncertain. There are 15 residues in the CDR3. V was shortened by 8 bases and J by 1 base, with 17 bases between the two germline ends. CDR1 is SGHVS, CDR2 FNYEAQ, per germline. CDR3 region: CASLASGEGNTEAFF. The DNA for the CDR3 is TGTGCCAGCCTGGCGTCTGGGGAGGGGAACACTGAAGCTTTCTTT.

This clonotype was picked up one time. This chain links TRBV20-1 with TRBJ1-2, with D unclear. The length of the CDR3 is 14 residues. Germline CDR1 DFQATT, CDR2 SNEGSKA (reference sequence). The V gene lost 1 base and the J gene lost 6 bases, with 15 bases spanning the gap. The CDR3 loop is CSARGIWGPHGYTF. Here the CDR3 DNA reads TGCAGTGCTAGAGGTATCTGGGGTCCCCATGGCTACACCTTC.

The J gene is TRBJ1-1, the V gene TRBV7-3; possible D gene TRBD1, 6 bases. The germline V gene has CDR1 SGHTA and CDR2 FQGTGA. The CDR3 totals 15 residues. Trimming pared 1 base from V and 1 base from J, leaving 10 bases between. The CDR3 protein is CASSLNGQRNTEAFF. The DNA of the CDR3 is TGTGCCAGCAGCTTAAACGGACAGAGGAACACTGAAGCTTTCTTT. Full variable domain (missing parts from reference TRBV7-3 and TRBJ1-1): GAGVSQTPSNKVTEKGKYVELRCDPISGHTALYWYRQSLGQGPEFLIYFQGTGAADDSGLPNDRFFAVRPEGSVSTLKIQRTERGDSAVYLCASSLNGQRNTEAFFGQGTRLTVV.